The 11 T cell receptor beta chains listed next were all sequenced from one sample in a study of healthy donors' naive CD4 and CD8 T cells. A linear amplification protocol produced the TCR libraries from 450 to 500 ng of total RNA. TCRdb independently ran MiXCR on the reads; one entry per CDR3 protein. The sample carries about 200,000 distinct CDR3 sequences, about 74% recorded once. Sequenced sample: naive CD4+ and CD8+ T cells sorted from blood, pooled from several donors. These receptor sequences come from a pool of human donors in good health; the sample pools cells from several healthy donors.

V is TRBV18 and J is TRBJ2-7, with 9 bases fitting TRBD1. CDR3 length: 16 residues. Germline V CDR1 and CDR2: KGHSH, LQKENI. Trimming removed 0 bases from V and 2 bases from J; junction bases left unmatched: 5. CDR3 region: CASSPPTGDRAYEQYF. In DNA, the CDR3 is TGTGCCAGCTCACCACCGACCGGGGACAGGGCCTACGAGCAGTACTTC.

This clonotype occurred a few times. The rearrangement links TRBV19 to TRBJ1-5; 7 positions match TRBD1. CDR3 length equals 13 residues. Germline CDR1 LNHDA, CDR2 SQIVND (reference sequence). V shed 3 bases, J shed 7 bases, and the junction held 3 bases outside the gene matches. As DNA, the CDR3 is TGTGCCAGTAGTATGACAGGGATACAGCCCCAGCATTTT. Encoded protein: CASSMTGIQPQHF. Supplemented by reference TRBV19 and TRBJ1-5, the full variable domain reads DGGITQSPKYLFRKEGQNVTLSCEQNLNHDAMYWYRQDPGQGLRLIYYSQIVNDFQKGDIAEGYSVSREKKESFPLTVTSAQKNPTAFYLCASSMTGIQPQHFGDGTRLSIL.

Only a few counts were recorded for this clonotype. V and J are TRBV20-1 and TRBJ1-2, with D possibly matching TRBD1 (6 bases). Trimming removed 7 bases from V and 5 bases from J, with 14 bases in between. The CDR3 totals 12 residues. CDR1 and CDR2 (germline): DFQATT, SNEGSKA (reference sequence). The chain's CDR3 is CSDNRDVYGYTF. For the CDR3, the DNA is TGCAGTGATAACAGGGATGTGTATGGCTACACCTTC.

This clonotype was seen a few times. Germline and junction disagree at one end, which may indicate a read error. V gene TRBV15 combines with J gene TRBJ1-1; D is unclear. The CDR3 consists of 14 residues. CDR1 LNHNV and CDR2 YYDKDF come from the germline V gene (reference sequence). The CDR3 here is CATSRDRAWTDWGF. CDR3 in DNA: TGTGCCACCAGCAGAGACCGGGCGTGGACCGACTGGGGCTTT. The full variable domain, completed using reference TRBV15 and TRBJ1-1, is DAMVIQNPRYQVTQFGKPVTLSCSQTLNHNVMYWYQQKSSQAPKLLFHYYDKDFNNEADTPDNFQSRRPNTSFCFLDIRSPGLGDTAMYLCATSRDRAWTDWGFGQGTRLTVV.

The J gene is TRBJ1-6, the V gene TRBV6-5, with 7 bases fitting TRBD1. J gave up 9 bases and V 6 bases, and 11 bases lay outside the gene matches. The CDR3 covers 15 residues. The germline CDR1 and CDR2 sequences are MNHEY and SVGAGI. CDR3 sequence: CASSPWDRLLSPLHF. DNA for the CDR3: TGTGCCAGCAGCCCTTGGGACAGACTCCTTTCACCCCTCCACTTT.

V and J are TRBV6-5 and TRBJ2-7, with 12 positions matching TRBD2. Per the germline V gene, CDR1 is MNHEY and CDR2 is SVGAGI. The CDR3 runs to 17 residues. Trimming at V came to 6 bases and at J to 7 bases, leaving 16 bases not matched to a gene. CDR3 residues: CASSRNLAGGPGKEQYF. The DNA of the CDR3 is TGTGCCAGCAGCCGCAATCTAGCGGGAGGGCCTGGGAAAGAGCAGTACTTC.

The chain is built from TRBV20-1 and TRBJ2-7; 7 nucleotides line up with TRBD2. CDR3 length: 14 amino acids. Germline V gene lookup returns CDR1 DFQATT and CDR2 SNEGSKA (reference sequence). V lost 2 bases, J lost 5 bases, and 9 bases stayed unmatched. For the CDR3, the DNA is TGCAGTGCTAGACCGACCAGCGGGAACCACGAGCAGTACTTC. Translated, it gives CSARPTSGNHEQYF.

The chain combines TRBV20-1 with TRBJ1-2; 7 bases fit TRBD1. CDR3 length: 13 amino acids. Per the germline V gene, CDR1 is DFQATT and CDR2 is SNEGSKA (reference sequence). J gave up 3 bases and V 1 base, and 2 bases lay outside the gene matches. The CDR3: CSARGDSHYGYTF. The DNA for the CDR3 is TGCAGTGCTAGAGGGGACAGCCACTATGGCTACACCTTC.

The genes are TRBV27 and TRBJ2-7; TRBD1 might be the D (6 bases). Germline V gene lookup returns CDR1 MNHEY and CDR2 SMNVEV (reference sequence). Trimming pared 7 bases from V and 2 bases from J, leaving 15 bases between. This CDR3 region has 14 residues. In DNA form, the CDR3 reads TGTGCCAGCAACCCTTCTTGGGGGCCCTACGAGCAGTACTTC. Its protein is CASNPSWGPYEQYF.

The V and J genes are TRBV5-1 and TRBJ1-1; 8 nucleotides agree with TRBD1. Germline V gene sequence: CDR1 SGHRS, CDR2 YFSETQ. V lost 4 bases, J lost 7 bases, and 12 bases stayed unmatched. This CDR3 comprises 15 residues. The CDR3 DNA sequence: TGCGCCAGCAGCGTAACTCGGACAGGGAAAGGTGAAGCTTTCTTT. As protein: CASSVTRTGKGEAFF.

The chain links TRBV19 to TRBJ1-5, with D possibly being TRBD1 (5 bases). This CDR3 region has 14 residues. V lost 11 bases and J lost 0, with 14 bases in between. CDR1 is LNHDA and CDR2 is SQIVND in the germline V gene (reference sequence). In DNA, the CDR3 is TGTGCCGCACGGGGGATTTATAGCAATCAGCCCCAGCATTTT. Translation gives CAARGIYSNQPQHF.